This is a list of T cell receptor beta chains from one sample in a study of blood T cell repertoires in COVID-19. Only in-frame clones appear in the TCRdb table, and some are missing; sequencing was by immunoSEQ multiplex PCR. In the table there are under 500,000 clones, approximately 92% of which are singletons. Sequencing was carried out using PBMCs or T cells enriched from blood (not recorded which). The receptors shown here come from a man aged 25-40 years who had recovered from COVID-19. CDR3s include the opening cysteine and the closing phenylalanine or tryptophan. D genes are given only for firm matches. Not all rows give a size; the values are once, few, many and, for expanded clones, a class.

size	D	V	J	CDR3	DNA
NA	NA	TRBV5-1	TRBJ1-5	CASSLVSGGNQPQHF	TGCGCCAGCAGCTTGGTTTCCGGGGGCAATCAGCCCCAGCATTTT
once	NA	TRBV30	TRBJ1-1	CAWERNTEAFF	TGTGCCTGGGAGAGGAACACTGAAGCTTTCTTT
NA	NA	TRBV11-2	TRBJ2-2	CASSFRGNTGELFF	TGTGCCAGCAGCTTCCGCGGGAACACCGGGGAGCTGTTTTTT
NA	TRBD2	TRBV5-1	TRBJ2-7	CASSWTGLAVYEQYF	TGCGCCAGCAGCTGGACGGGACTAGCGGTTTACGAGCAGTACTTC
NA	NA	TRBV27	TRBJ1-2	CASRTGSSGLYGYTF	TGTGCCAGCAGGACAGGTTCTAGCGGCCTCTATGGCTACACCTTC
NA	NA	TRBV11-3	TRBJ2-3	CASSPGAGALTDTQYF	TGTGCCAGCAGCCCAGGGGCGGGAGCCCTCACAGATACGCAGTATTTT
once	NA	TRBV6-5	TRBJ2-6	CASSSGDSGANVLTF	TGTGCCAGCAGTTCCGGGGACTCTGGGGCCAACGTCCTGACTTTC
NA	TRBD1	TRBV11-2	TRBJ1-4	CASSLGLGQGNEKLFF	TGTGCCAGCAGCTTAGGCCTCGGACAGGGTAATGAAAAACTGTTTTTT
NA	TRBD1	TRBV19	TRBJ2-7	CASSEGTGTGYYEQYF	TGTGCCAGTAGTGAGGGGACCGGGACAGGGTACTACGAGCAGTACTTC
NA	NA	TRBV15	TRBJ1-2	CATSRDYLGGGSDGYTF	TGTGCCACCAGCAGAGATTACCTGGGGGGAGGGAGTGATGGCTACACCTTC
NA	NA	TRBV7-9	TRBJ1-1	CASSPGGGEGTEAFF	TGTGCCAGCAGCCCAGGAGGCGGGGAGGGCACTGAAGCTTTCTTT
NA	TRBD1	TRBV5-1	TRBJ2-7	CASGRQGNHEQYF	TGCGCCAGCGGGAGACAGGGTAACCACGAGCAGTACTTC
NA	TRBD2	TRBV5-6	TRBJ2-5	CASSPMGGEETQYF	TGTGCCAGCAGCCCTATGGGGGGGGAAGAGACCCAGTACTTC
NA	NA	TRBV15	TRBJ1-2	CATSAYTGGYTF	TGTGCCACCAGCGCCTACACGGGGGGCTACACCTTC
NA	NA	TRBV5-1	TRBJ2-5	CASSLQDAGETQYF	TGCGCCAGCAGCCTACAGGATGCGGGGGAGACCCAGTACTTC
NA	TRBD2	TRBV19	TRBJ2-7	CASSIASGTYEQYF	TGTGCCAGTAGTATTGCTAGCGGGACGTACGAGCAGTACTTC
NA	NA	TRBV7-9	TRBJ1-5	CASSFSRSDQPQHF	TGTGCCAGCAGCTTCTCCCGGAGCGATCAGCCCCAGCATTTT
NA	NA	TRBV15	TRBJ2-7	CATSRGAGYEQYF	TGTGCCACCAGCAGAGGGGCAGGCTACGAGCAGTACTTC
NA	NA	TRBV6-1	TRBJ2-4	CASSDRVLAKNIQYF	TGTGCCAGCAGTGATCGGGTACTAGCCAAAAACATTCAGTACTTC
NA	TRBD1	TRBV27	TRBJ2-5	CASRDRVETQYF	TGTGCCAGTCGGGACAGGGTTGAGACCCAGTACTTC
NA	TRBD1	TRBV5-6	TRBJ1-6	CASSRDRGNSPLHF	TGTGCCAGCAGCCGGGACAGGGGTAATTCACCCCTCCACTTT
NA	NA	TRBV28	TRBJ2-1	CASSPPGEAFTGEQFF	TGTGCCAGCAGCCCCCCGGGGGAGGCATTTACTGGGGAGCAGTTCTTC